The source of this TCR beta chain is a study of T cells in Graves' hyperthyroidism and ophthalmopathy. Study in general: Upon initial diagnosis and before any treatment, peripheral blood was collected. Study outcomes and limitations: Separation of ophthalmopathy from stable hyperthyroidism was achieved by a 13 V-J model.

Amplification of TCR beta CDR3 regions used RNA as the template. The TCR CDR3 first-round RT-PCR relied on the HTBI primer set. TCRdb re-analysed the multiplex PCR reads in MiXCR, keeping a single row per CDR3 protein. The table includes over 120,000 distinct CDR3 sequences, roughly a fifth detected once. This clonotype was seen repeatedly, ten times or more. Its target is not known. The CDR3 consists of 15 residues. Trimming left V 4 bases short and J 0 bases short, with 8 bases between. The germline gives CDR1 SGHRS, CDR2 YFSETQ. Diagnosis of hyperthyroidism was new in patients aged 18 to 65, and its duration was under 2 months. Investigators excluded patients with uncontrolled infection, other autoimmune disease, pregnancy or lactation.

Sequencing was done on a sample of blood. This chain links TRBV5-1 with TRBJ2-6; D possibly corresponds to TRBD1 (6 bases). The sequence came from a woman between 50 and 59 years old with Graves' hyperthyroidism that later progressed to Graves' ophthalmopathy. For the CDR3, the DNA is TGCGCCAGCAGCAACAGGGCCTCTGGGGCCAACGTCCTGACTTTC. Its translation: CASSNRASGANVLTF.